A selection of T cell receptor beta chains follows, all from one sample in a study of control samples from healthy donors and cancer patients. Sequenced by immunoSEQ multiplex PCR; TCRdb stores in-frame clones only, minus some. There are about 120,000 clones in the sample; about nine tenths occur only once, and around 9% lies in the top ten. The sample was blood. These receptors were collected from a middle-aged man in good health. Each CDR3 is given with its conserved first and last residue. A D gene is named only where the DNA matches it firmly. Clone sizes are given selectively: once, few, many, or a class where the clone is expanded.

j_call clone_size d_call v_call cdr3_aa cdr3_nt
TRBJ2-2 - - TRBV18 CASSLARGNTGELFF TGTGCCAGCTCACTTGCTCGAGGGAACACCGGGGAGCTGTTTTTT
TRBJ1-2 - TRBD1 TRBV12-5 CASGLVLGQEANYGYTF TGTGCTAGTGGTTTGGTACTGGGACAGGAAGCTAACTATGGCTACACCTTC
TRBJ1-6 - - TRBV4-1 CASSQERRPNSPLHF TGCGCCAGCAGCCAAGAACGGCGGCCGAATTCACCCCTCCACTTT
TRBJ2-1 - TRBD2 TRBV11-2 CASSTSSGGWGEQFF TGTGCCAGCAGCACCTCTAGCGGGGGGTGGGGTGAGCAGTTCTTC
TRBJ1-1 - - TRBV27 CASSAGRLNTEAFF TGTGCCAGCAGTGCTGGACGGCTGAACACTGAAGCTTTCTTT
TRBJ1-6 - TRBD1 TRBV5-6 CASSFTGVQNSPLHF TGTGCCAGCAGCTTTACAGGGGTCCAAAATTCACCCCTCCACTTT
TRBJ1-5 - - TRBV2 CASSDIPEPQHF TGTGCCAGCAGCGACATTCCGGAGCCCCAGCATTTT
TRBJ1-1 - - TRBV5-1 CASSRGGMNTEAFF TGCGCCAGCAGCCGCGGAGGGATGAACACTGAAGCTTTCTTT
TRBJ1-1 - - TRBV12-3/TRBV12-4 CASSSNVYTEAFF TGTGCCAGCAGTTCGAACGTTTACACTGAAGCTTTCTTT
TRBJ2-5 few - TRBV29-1 CSSYDGPRETQYF TGCAGCTCGTACGACGGACCCCGAGAGACCCAGTACTTC
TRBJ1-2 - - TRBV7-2 CASSLVTWGYTF TGTGCCAGCAGCTTAGTTACTTGGGGCTACACCTTC
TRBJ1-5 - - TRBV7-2 CASSLFPGLNSNQPQHF TGTGCCAGCAGCTTATTCCCGGGGCTTAATAGCAATCAGCCCCAGCATTTT
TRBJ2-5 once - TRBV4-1 CASSPRGGPQETQYF TGCGCCAGCAGCCCCAGAGGGGGACCACAAGAGACCCAGTACTTC
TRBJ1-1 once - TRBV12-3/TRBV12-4 CASSLSRTEAFF TGTGCCAGCAGTTTATCCAGGACTGAAGCTTTCTTT
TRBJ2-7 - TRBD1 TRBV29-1 CSARGGQTYEQYF TGCAGCGCCCGAGGGGGACAGACCTACGAGCAGTACTTC
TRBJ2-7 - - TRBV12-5 CASGRTQDSLSYEQYF TGTGCTAGTGGTCGTACCCAAGACAGCCTCTCCTACGAGCAGTACTTC
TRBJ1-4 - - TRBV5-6 CASSSLKTGAYVEKLFF TGTGCCAGCAGCTCTCTCAAGACCGGGGCCTACGTTGAAAAACTGTTTTTT
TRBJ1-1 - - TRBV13 CASSRMFVSWENTEAFF TGTGCCAGCAGTCGTATGTTCGTCTCATGGGAGAACACTGAAGCTTTCTTT
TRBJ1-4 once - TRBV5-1 CASSLGETTNEKLFF TGCGCCAGCAGCTTGGGAGAAACAACTAATGAAAAACTGTTTTTT
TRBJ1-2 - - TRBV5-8 CASSLGRTGGYTF TGTGCCAGCAGCTTGGGTCGAACTGGGGGCTACACCTTC
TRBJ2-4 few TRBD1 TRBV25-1 CASSVAGGDGHAKNIQYF TGTGCCAGCAGTGTAGCAGGGGGCGACGGGCATGCCAAAAACATTCAGTACTTC
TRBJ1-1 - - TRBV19 CASSPRHNTEAFF TGTGCCAGTAGTCCCCGACACAACACTGAAGCTTTCTTT
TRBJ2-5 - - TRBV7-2 CASSTQKATETQYF TGTGCCAGCAGCACCCAGAAAGCTACAGAGACCCAGTACTTC
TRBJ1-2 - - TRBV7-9 CATLGGDGYTF TGTGCCACCTTGGGAGGGGATGGCTACACCTTC
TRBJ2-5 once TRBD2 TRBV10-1 CASSDWSGGKETQYF TGCGCCAGCAGTGATTGGAGCGGGGGTAAAGAGACCCAGTACTTC
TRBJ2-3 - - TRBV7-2 CASSLAQQDTQYF TGTGCCAGCAGCTTAGCGCAACAGGATACGCAGTATTTT
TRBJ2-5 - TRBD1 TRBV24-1 CATSDPGTGISEETQYF TGTGCCACCAGTGACCCCGGGACAGGGATTAGCGAGGAGACCCAGTACTTC
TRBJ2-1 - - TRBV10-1 CASSEEGRGEQFF TGCGCCAGCAGTGAGGAGGGTAGGGGGGAGCAGTTCTTC
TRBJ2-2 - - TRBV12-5 CASGAGPGSGELFF TGTGCTAGTGGCGCGGGCCCAGGATCCGGGGAACTGTTTTTT
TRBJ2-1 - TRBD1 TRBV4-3 CASSQDRWQGVGNEQFF TGCGCCAGCAGCCAAGACAGATGGCAGGGGGTCGGGAATGAGCAGTTCTTC
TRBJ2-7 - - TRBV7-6 CASSLTAGQSSYEQYF TGTGCCAGCAGCTTAACCGCGGGGCAGAGCTCCTACGAGCAGTACTTC
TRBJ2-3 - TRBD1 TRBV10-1 CASRDRGTDTQYF TGCGCCAGCAGGGACAGGGGAACAGATACGCAGTATTTT
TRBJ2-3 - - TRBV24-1 CATSDDPIPDTQYF TGTGCCACCTCCGATGACCCAATCCCGGATACGCAGTATTTT
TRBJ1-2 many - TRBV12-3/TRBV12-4 CASNYGTAGGYTF TGTGCCAGCAATTACGGGACTGCGGGGGGCTACACCTTC
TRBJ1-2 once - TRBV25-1 CASSEWGQSNYGYTF TGTGCCAGCAGTGAATGGGGACAAAGTAACTATGGCTACACCTTC
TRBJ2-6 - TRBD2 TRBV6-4 CASSERGGSGANVLTF TGTGCCAGCAGTGAGCGGGGGGGCTCTGGGGCCAACGTCCTGACTTTC
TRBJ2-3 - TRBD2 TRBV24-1 CATSDGLAGALDTQYF TGTGCCACCAGTGATGGACTAGCGGGGGCCCTAGATACGCAGTATTTT
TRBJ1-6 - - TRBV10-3 CAISVEGNNSPLHF TGTGCCATCAGTGTGGAAGGGAACAATTCACCCCTCCACTTT
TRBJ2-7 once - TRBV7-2 CASNDGNYEQYF TGTGCCAGCAACGACGGGAATTACGAGCAGTACTTC
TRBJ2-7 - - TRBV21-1 CASSKRGQVHSYEQYF TGTGCCAGCAGCAAAAGGGGACAGGTCCACTCCTACGAGCAGTACTTC
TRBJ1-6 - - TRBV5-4 CASSFEQGLASPLHF TGTGCCAGCAGCTTCGAACAGGGACTCGCCTCACCCCTCCACTTT
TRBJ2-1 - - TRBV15 CATSRGDSGRNEQFF TGTGCCACCAGCAGAGGGGATAGCGGCCGCAATGAGCAGTTCTTC
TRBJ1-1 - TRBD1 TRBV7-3 CASSPGQGYTEAFF TGTGCCAGCAGCCCGGGACAGGGCTACACTGAAGCTTTCTTT
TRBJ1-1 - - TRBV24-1 CATRTENTEAFF TGTGCCACCCGTACAGAGAACACTGAAGCTTTCTTT
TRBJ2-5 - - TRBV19 CASSKDRGETQYF TGTGCCAGTAGCAAGGACCGGGGCGAGACCCAGTACTTC
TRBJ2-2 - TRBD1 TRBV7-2 CASSSGQGGNTGELFF TGTGCCAGCAGCTCTGGACAGGGGGGGAACACCGGGGAGCTGTTTTTT
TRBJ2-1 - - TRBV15 CATSQNKPYNEQFF TGTGCCACCAGCCAAAATAAACCCTACAATGAGCAGTTCTTC
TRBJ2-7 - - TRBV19 CASSIRQGEYYEQYF TGTGCCAGTAGTATTAGGCAGGGCGAGTATTACGAGCAGTACTTC
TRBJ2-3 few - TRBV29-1 CSVATGGATDTQYF TGCAGCGTTGCGACAGGAGGGGCCACAGATACGCAGTATTTT
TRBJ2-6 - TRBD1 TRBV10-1 CASSLIPGQGSGANVLTF TGCGCCAGCAGTCTAATCCCGGGACAGGGTTCTGGGGCCAACGTCCTGACTTTC
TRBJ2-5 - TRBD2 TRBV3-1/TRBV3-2 CASSRAGGAKETQYF TGTGCCAGCAGCCGAGCCGGGGGGGCCAAGGAGACCCAGTACTTC